Below, 9 T cell receptor beta chains from the same sample are listed, as sequenced in a study of blood T cell repertoires in COVID-19. The repertoire was sequenced with immunoSEQ multiplex PCR; TCRdb's copy has only in-frame clones and lacks some. This sample has about 240,000 clones, with around 84% found just once. Input material: peripheral blood. These receptor sequences come from a woman aged 70-85 years with active or convalescent COVID-19.

The V and J genes are TRBV29-1 and TRBJ2-5; D may be TRBD1 (7 bases). The CDR3 loop spans 13 amino acids. V was cut by 2 bases and J by 5 bases, with 12 bases left in between. Germline values: CDR1 SQVTM, CDR2 ANQGSEA. This CDR3 reads CSVESAGGETQYF. The CDR3 nucleotides read TGCAGCGTTGAATCGGCAGGGGGGGAGACCCAGTACTTC.

Notes on this clone: Other DNA sequences in the same sample also yield this CDR3. V usage is TRBV6-4 and J usage is TRBJ1-1, with 7 bases that match TRBD1. This CDR3 has 13 residues. CDR1 MRHNA and CDR2 SNTAGT come from the germline V gene. V gave up 6 bases and J gave up 4 bases; unmatched junction bases: 5. Written as DNA, the CDR3 is TGTGCCAGCAGCGACACAGGGGTCACTGAAGCTTTCTTT. The encoded protein is CASSDTGVTEAFF.

V usage is TRBV14 and J usage is TRBJ1-2, with a weak D call TRBD1 (6 bases). Trimming took off 4 bases at V and 4 bases at J, with 19 bases between the two ends. Germline loops: CDR1 SGHDN, CDR2 FVKESK. CDR3 size: 16 residues. The CDR3 DNA reads as TGTGCCAGCAGCCTTCTGAACTCCAGGGGAAGCTATGGCTACACCTTC. Its protein is CASSLLNSRGSYGYTF.

The rearrangement joins TRBV27 to TRBJ1-1; D call uncertain. Looked up from germline, CDR1 is MNHEY and CDR2 is SMNVEV (reference sequence). The CDR3 covers 12 residues. V was cut by 3 bases and J by 8 bases, with 10 bases left in between. The CDR3 coding sequence is TGTGCCAGCAGTTTGTTGGGGAGAGAAGCTTTCTTT. This gives the protein CASSLLGREAFF.

The CDR3 DNA sequence: TGTGCCAGTAGTTCCAGATGGAGGGATGAAGCTTTCTTT. It translates to CASSSRWRDEAFF. The chain joins TRBV19 to TRBJ1-1; D not certain. Germline V gene sequence: CDR1 LNHDA, CDR2 SQIVND (reference sequence). V gave up 5 bases and J gave up 7 bases, with 14 bases separating them. CDR3 length equals 13 residues.

This chain uses TRBV27 with TRBJ2-1, with 13 positions matching TRBD2. The CDR3 totals 17 residues. With 6 bases clipped from V and 9 bases from J, the junction kept 14 bases outside the gene matches. Germline CDR1 MNHEY, CDR2 SMNVEV (reference sequence). The CDR3 here is CASSSGLAGVASGEQFF. CDR3 bases: TGTGCCAGCAGCTCCGGACTAGCGGGGGTGGCCTCTGGTGAGCAGTTCTTC.

This chain links TRBV3-1 (or the pseudogene TRBV3-2) with TRBJ2-7; the match to TRBD2 covers 9 bases. V lost 4 bases to trimming and J lost 5 bases; unmatched junction nucleotides: 9. Germline loops: CDR1 LGHDT, CDR2 YNNKEL (reference sequence). This CDR3 is built from 15 residues. The CDR3 sequence is CASSRPAGGIDEQYF. The CDR3 bases are TGTGCCAGCAGCCGCCCAGCGGGGGGAATCGACGAGCAGTACTTC.

The J gene is TRBJ2-1, the V gene TRBV29-1; 13 bases are shared with TRBD2. CDR1 and CDR2 (germline): SQVTM, ANQGSEA. The CDR3 covers 13 residues. V lost 6 bases to trimming and J lost 9 bases; unmatched junction nucleotides: 5. CDR3 coding DNA: TGCAGCGTCACTAGCGGGGGGGCAAGTGAGCAGTTCTTC. Amino acids: CSVTSGGASEQFF.

The gene calls are TRBV19 and TRBJ1-4; D perhaps matches TRBD1 (5 bases). Trimming removed 6 bases at V and 0 bases at J, with 17 bases between. Germline loops: CDR1 LNHDA, CDR2 SQIVND (reference sequence). The CDR3 spans 17 residues. This CDR3 reads CASRGTGLAATNEKLFF. The CDR3 DNA sequence: TGTGCCAGTAGGGGAACAGGTTTGGCTGCAACTAATGAAAAACTGTTTTTT. Looking up the rest from reference TRBV19 and TRBJ1-4 gives the full variable domain: DGGITQSPKYLFRKEGQNVTLSCEQNLNHDAMYWYRQDPGQGLRLIYYSQIVNDFQKGDIAEGYSVSREKKESFPLTVTSAQKNPTAFYLCASRGTGLAATNEKLFFGSGTQLSVL.